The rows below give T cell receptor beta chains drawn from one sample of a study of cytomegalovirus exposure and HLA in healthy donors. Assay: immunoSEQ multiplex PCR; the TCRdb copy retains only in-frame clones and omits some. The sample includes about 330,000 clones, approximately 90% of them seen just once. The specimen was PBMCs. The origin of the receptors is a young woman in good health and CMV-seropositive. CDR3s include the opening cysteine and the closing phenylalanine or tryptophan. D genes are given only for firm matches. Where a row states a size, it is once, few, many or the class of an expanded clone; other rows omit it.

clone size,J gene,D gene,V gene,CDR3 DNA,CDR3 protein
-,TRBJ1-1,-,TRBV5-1,TGCGCCAGCAGCTTCCACCCACCTGACACTGAAGCTTTCTTT,CASSFHPPDTEAFF
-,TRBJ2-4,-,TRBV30,TGTGCCTGGAGTAATGGGGGAACAAACATTCAGTACTTC,CAWSNGGTNIQYF
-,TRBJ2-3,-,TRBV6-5,TGTGCCAGCAGAGTGACAGGACCAAGCACAGATACGCAGTATTTT,CASRVTGPSTDTQYF
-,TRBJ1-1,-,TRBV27,TGTGCCAGCAGTTTATCGGGAAGCCTGAACACTGAAGCTTTCTTT,CASSLSGSLNTEAFF
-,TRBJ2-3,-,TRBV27,TGTGCCAGCAGTTCACCCCCTCGGCCAAGGGCAGATACGCAGTATTTT,CASSSPPRPRADTQYF
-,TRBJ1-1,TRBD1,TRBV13,TGTGCCAGCAGCTCAGGGGGCGCTTTAGGGACTGAAGCTTTCTTT,CASSSGGALGTEAFF
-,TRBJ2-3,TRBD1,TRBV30,TGTGCCTGGAGTGTCCCCGGGACAGGGATAACAGATACGCAGTATTTT,CAWSVPGTGITDTQYF
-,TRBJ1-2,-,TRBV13,TGTGCCAGCAGCGTAGACGCGTTGGGCCAGAACTATGGCTACACCTTC,CASSVDALGQNYGYTF
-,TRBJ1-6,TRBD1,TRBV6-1,TGTGCCAGCAGCATAGAGACAGGGAATTCACCCCTCCACTTT,CASSIETGNSPLHF
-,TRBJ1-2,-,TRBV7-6,TGTGCCAGCAGCTCACAGACAGCTCCGGGCAGTGGCTACACCTTC,CASSSQTAPGSGYTF
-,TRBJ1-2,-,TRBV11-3,TGTGCCAGCAGCTTAGATTCGGGGTCCGGCTATGGCTACACCTTC,CASSLDSGSGYGYTF
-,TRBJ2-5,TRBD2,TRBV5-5,TGTGCCAGCAGCTCCGGGACTAGCGGGTGGGGGAAAGAGACCCAGTACTTC,CASSSGTSGWGKETQYF
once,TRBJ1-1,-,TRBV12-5,TGTGCTAGTGGTTTGGGCCCCGAAGGCGCTGAAGCTTTCTTT,CASGLGPEGAEAFF
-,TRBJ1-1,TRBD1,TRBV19,TGTGCCACCGAGGACAGGGACAAAGGGAACACTGAAGCTTTCTTT,CATEDRDKGNTEAFF
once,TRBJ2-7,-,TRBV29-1,TGCAGCGTCCAGAGACAGTCCTACGAGCAGTACTTC,CSVQRQSYEQYF
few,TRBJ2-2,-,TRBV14,TGTGCCAGCAGCCAAGCACAGGGCTCGATCGGGGAGCTGTTTTTT,CASSQAQGSIGELFF
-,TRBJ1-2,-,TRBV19,TGTGCCAGTAGTGCCTATGGTGGCTACACCTTC,CASSAYGGYTF
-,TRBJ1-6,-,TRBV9,TGTGCCAGCAGCGTAGCTCACTGGAATTCACCCCTCCACTTT,CASSVAHWNSPLHF
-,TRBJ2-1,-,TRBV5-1,TGCGCCAGCAGCTTGGTAGTGGCAGACAACAATGAGCAGTTCTTC,CASSLVVADNNEQFF
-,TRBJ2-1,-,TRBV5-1,TGCGCCAGCAGCCCGGGACCAAGCTGGGATGAGCAGTTCTTC,CASSPGPSWDEQFF
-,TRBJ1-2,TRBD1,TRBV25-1,TGTGCCAGCAGTGACTTGACAGGGTCCTATGGCTACACCTTC,CASSDLTGSYGYTF
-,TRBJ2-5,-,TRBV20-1,TGCAGTGCTGAAAAAGAGACCCAGTACTTC,CSAEKETQYF
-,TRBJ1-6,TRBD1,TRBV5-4,TGTGCCAGCAGCTTGGGGACAGGGCCTTCACCCCTCCACTTT,CASSLGTGPSPLHF
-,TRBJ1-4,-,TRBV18,TGTGCCAGCTCCGGCCGGCAGTCTGAAAAACTGTTTTTT,CASSGRQSEKLFF
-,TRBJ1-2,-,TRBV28,TGTGCCAGCAGTTTATACCCCCCCGCCCGTGGCTACACCTTC,CASSLYPPARGYTF
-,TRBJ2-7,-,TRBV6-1,TGTGCCAGCAGTGAAATAGTAGACGGCAACCACGAGCAGTACTTC,CASSEIVDGNHEQYF
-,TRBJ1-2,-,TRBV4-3,TGCGCCAGCAGCCATCCTGGGCGGGAAAGCTATGGCTACACCTTC,CASSHPGRESYGYTF
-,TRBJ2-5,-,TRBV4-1,TGCGCCAGCAGCCAAGGGGGCCGGTTGGTAGAAGAGACCCAGTACTTC,CASSQGGRLVEETQYF
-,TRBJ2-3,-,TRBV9,TGTGCCAGCAGCGAATCTCGCACAGATACGCAGTATTTT,CASSESRTDTQYF
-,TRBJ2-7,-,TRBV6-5,TGTGCCAGCAGTTACTCGAGTGTGACGGAGCAGTACTTC,CASSYSSVTEQYF
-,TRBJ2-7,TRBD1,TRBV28,TGTGCCAGCAGAGAGGGGACAGGGGGCATCCTAGCCGGCTACGAGCAGTACTTC,CASREGTGGILAGYEQYF
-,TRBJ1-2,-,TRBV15,TGTGCCACCAGCAGAGAGGGGGGGACAAAACCAGCTAACTATGGCTACACCTTC,CATSREGGTKPANYGYTF
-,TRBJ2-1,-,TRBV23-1,TGCGCCAGCAGTCAAAGGGCTAATTGGCATGAGCAGTTCTTC,CASSQRANWHEQFF
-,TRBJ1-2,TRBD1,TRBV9,TGTGCCAGCAGCGTACACCGACAAGGGGGCCAGGGCTACACCTTC,CASSVHRQGGQGYTF
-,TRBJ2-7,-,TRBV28,TGTGCCAGCAGTTTATGGTCTACCAGCTCCTACGAGCAGTACTTC,CASSLWSTSSYEQYF
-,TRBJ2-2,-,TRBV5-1,TGCGCCAGCAGCTTGGGCCTCGGGATGGTTCAGGGAACCGGGGAGCTGTTTTTT,CASSLGLGMVQGTGELFF